A single sample gave rise to the 19 T cell receptor beta chains below, sequenced in a study of OX40 agonist ivuxolimab in advanced cancers. Produced via immunoSEQ multiplex PCR; TCRdb's table is partial and in-frame only. The sample gives fewer than 55,000 clones, around four fifths of which show up once; about 0.73% is in the top ten. This material consisted of CD4+ or CD8+ T cells sorted from blood, taken in a trial of the OX40 agonist ivuxolimab. The origin of the receptors is an adult with an advanced solid tumor such as melanoma, head and neck, liver or kidney cancer.

This clone was observed a few times. The chain has TRBV6-1 and TRBJ1-6, with D perhaps matching TRBD1 (6 bases). Germline V gene sequence: CDR1 MNHNS, CDR2 SASEGT. Trimming shortened V by 6 bases and J by 5 bases, and 11 bases separated the two germline ends. This CDR3 region has 14 residues. The CDR3 is CASSPGHHNSPLHF. The CDR3 DNA follows: TGTGCCAGCAGCCCGGGACACCATAATTCACCCCTCCACTTT.

The chain carries TRBV18 and TRBJ2-1; 11 positions match TRBD2. The germline V gene encodes CDR1 KGHSH and CDR2 LQKENI. V dropped 4 bases and J dropped 5; count of bases not matched to a gene: 10. The length of the CDR3 is 17 residues. The CDR3: CASSRTSGPLSNNEQFF. The CDR3 DNA reads as TGTGCCAGCTCACGGACTAGCGGGCCTCTAAGCAACAATGAGCAGTTCTTC. Using reference TRBV18 and TRBJ2-1 for the parts outside the CDR3, the full variable domain is NAGVMQNPRHLVRRRGQEARLRCSPMKGHSHVYWYRQLPEEGLKFMVYLQKENIIDESGMPKERFSAEFPKEGPSILRIQQVVRGDSAAYFCASSRTSGPLSNNEQFFGPGTRLTVL.

This clone was observed once. This chain connects TRBV13 to TRBJ1-2; 8 bases map to TRBD1. The CDR3 sequence is 14 residues long. CDR1 and CDR2 from the germline V gene are PRHDT and FYEKMQ (reference sequence). Trimming took 2 bases from V and 8 from J; bases not matched to a gene: 7. This CDR3 is CASSLLGQGSGYTF. DNA for the CDR3: TGTGCCAGCAGCTTACTCGGACAGGGAAGCGGCTACACCTTC.

A single count supports this clone. The J gene is TRBJ2-1, the V gene TRBV6-4, with 13 bases identical to TRBD2. Trimming removed 0 bases from V and 4 bases from J; junction bases left unmatched: 3. Per the germline V gene, CDR1 is MRHNA and CDR2 is SNTAGT. This CDR3 is built from 17 residues. CDR3 DNA sequence: TGTGCCAGCAGTGACTCGAGACTAGCGGGGGGATACAATGAGCAGTTCTTC. Residues: CASSDSRLAGGYNEQFF.

The rearrangement links TRBV6-1 to TRBJ1-2, with TRBD1 as a possible D gene (5 bases). CDR3 length equals 15 residues. V shed 2 bases and J shed 0 bases, with 10 bases lying between them. Germline assignment: CDR1 MNHNS and CDR2 SASEGT. This CDR3 reads CASSELGVANYGYTF. The CDR3 DNA is TGTGCCAGCAGTGAACTGGGGGTAGCTAACTATGGCTACACCTTC.

This clone was detected a few times. The chain uses TRBV5-4 and TRBJ2-3, with no clear D. Trimming stripped 3 bases from V and 5 bases from J, with 7 bases between. This CDR3 is built from 12 residues. The germline V gene encodes CDR1 SGHNT and CDR2 YYREEE (reference sequence). CDR3 amino acids: CASSSWRDTQYF. CDR3 nucleotides: TGTGCCAGCAGCTCGTGGAGAGATACGCAGTATTTT.

The chain joins TRBV7-8 to TRBJ1-2, with a weak D call TRBD1 (5 bases). The germline V gene has CDR1 SGHVS and CDR2 FQNEAQ. V was shortened by 0 bases and J by 4 bases, with 12 bases between the two germline ends. The CDR3 extends over 15 amino acids. As DNA, the CDR3 is TGTGCCAGCAGCTTAGCGCCGGGGACCCTCTATGGCTACACCTTC. Protein product: CASSLAPGTLYGYTF.

The chain has TRBV4-1 and TRBJ1-2; D not certain. The CDR3 spans 14 residues. Germline V gene data show CDR1 as MGHRA and CDR2 as YSYEKL. V gave up 0 bases and J gave up 0 bases, with 5 bases separating them. The CDR3 sequence: CASSQEPSNYGYTF. The CDR3 nucleotides are TGCGCCAGCAGCCAAGAACCATCTAACTATGGCTACACCTTC.

The chain recombines TRBV10-3 with TRBJ1-3; D is possibly TRBD1 (6 bases). The CDR3 covers 15 residues. Between the trimmed V and J ends, which lost 6 bases and 0 bases, there was a span of 12 bases. Germline V gene data show CDR1 as ENHRY and CDR2 as SYGVKD. CDR3 DNA sequence: TGTGCCATCAGCCCCGACAGGAGCTCTGGAAACACCATATATTTT. Translating gives CAISPDRSSGNTIYF.

The chain has TRBV2 and TRBJ2-5; tentative D call: TRBD2 (5 bases). Germline assignment: CDR1 SNHLY and CDR2 FYNNEI. V gave up 6 bases and J gave up 2 bases, with 10 bases separating them. The CDR3 loop spans 13 amino acids. The DNA for the CDR3 is TGTGCCAGCAGAACCGACTATCAAGAGACCCAGTACTTC. Encoded protein: CASRTDYQETQYF.

The chain links TRBV14 to TRBJ2-1, with D possibly being TRBD2 (5 bases). V gave up 4 bases and J gave up 4 bases, with 20 bases separating them. The CDR3 is 17 residues long. CDR1 is SGHDN, CDR2 FVKESK, per germline. The DNA of the CDR3 is TGTGCCAGCAGCCGGAGAGGTGGGGTGGGCGGGTACAATGAGCAGTTCTTC. Amino acid sequence: CASSRRGGVGGYNEQFF.

The rearrangement joins TRBV5-5 to TRBJ2-5; 10 bases line up with TRBD2. The V segment lost 2 bases and the J segment 2 bases; nucleotides outside the gene matches: 12. The germline CDR1 and CDR2 sequences are SGHKS and YYEKEE (reference sequence). The CDR3 has 18 residues. The CDR3 region has the DNA TGTGCCAGCAGCTTTGCTAGCGGGAGCCATACCTTGCAAGAGACCCAGTACTTC. Amino acid sequence: CASSFASGSHTLQETQYF.

The chain is built from TRBV6-1 and TRBJ1-1; no clear D. This CDR3 is built from 13 residues. Trimming shortened V by 2 bases and J by 1 base, and 5 bases separated the two germline ends. Germline values: CDR1 MNHNS, CDR2 SASEGT. CDR3 sequence (DNA): TGTGCCAGCAGTGAACCAGAGAACACTGAAGCTTTCTTT. Amino acids: CASSEPENTEAFF.

The V gene is TRBV10-3, the J gene TRBJ2-2; 10 positions match TRBD1. The CDR3 contains 16 residues. The V gene's germline CDR1 is ENHRY and CDR2 SYGVKD. V lost 0 bases, J lost 7 bases, and 5 bases stayed unmatched. CDR3 in amino acids: CAISESGTGASGELFF. The CDR3 region has the DNA TGTGCCATCAGTGAGTCGGGGACAGGGGCCAGCGGGGAGCTGTTTTTT.

The chain joins TRBV5-4 to TRBJ2-3; either TRBD1 or TRBD2 may fit D (5 bases each). The CDR3 consists of 15 residues. Germline lookup yields CDR1 SGHNT and CDR2 YYREEE (reference sequence). V dropped 4 bases and J dropped 0 bases, with 12 bases sitting between them. The CDR3 spells CASSRAGTSTDTQYF. The CDR3, as DNA: TGTGCCAGCAGCCGAGCCGGGACGAGCACAGATACGCAGTATTTT.

V is TRBV5-5 and J is TRBJ2-3, with 10 positions matching TRBD2. CDR1 and CDR2 (germline): SGHKS, YYEKEE (reference sequence). The CDR3 runs to 15 residues. V was pared by 1 base and J by 7 bases, with 6 bases of the junction left unmatched. This CDR3 is CASSLSLAGANTQYF. The CDR3 DNA is TGTGCCAGCAGCTTGAGCCTAGCGGGGGCAAATACGCAGTATTTT.

This clone was seen once. V usage is TRBV5-4 and J usage is TRBJ1-4, with 9 bases matching TRBD1. V dropped 4 bases and J dropped 4; count of bases not matched to a gene: 8. Germline V gives CDR1 SGHNT, CDR2 YYREEE (reference sequence). This CDR3 has 16 residues. CDR3 DNA sequence: TGTGCCAGCAGCGATGGGACAGGGCCTATTAATGAAAAACTGTTTTTT. Translation gives CASSDGTGPINEKLFF.

The chain has TRBV5-1 and TRBJ2-7, with unresolved D. Germline CDR1 is SGHRS and CDR2 is YFSETQ. This CDR3 region has 14 residues. V gave up 0 bases and J gave up 3 bases, with 10 bases separating them. The CDR3 sequence is CASSLATGDYEQYF. In DNA form, the CDR3 reads TGCGCCAGCAGCTTGGCTACTGGGGACTACGAGCAGTACTTC.

The chain recombines TRBV7-9 with TRBJ2-7; TRBD1 is a possible D gene (6 bases). Trimming left V 1 base short and J 0 bases short, with 16 bases between. CDR1 SEHNR and CDR2 FQNEAQ come from the germline V gene (reference sequence). The CDR3 runs 17 residues. CDR3 coding DNA: TGTGCCAGCAGCTTAGGCGTCAACAGGGTCAGCTCCTACGAGCAGTACTTC. Amino acids: CASSLGVNRVSSYEQYF.